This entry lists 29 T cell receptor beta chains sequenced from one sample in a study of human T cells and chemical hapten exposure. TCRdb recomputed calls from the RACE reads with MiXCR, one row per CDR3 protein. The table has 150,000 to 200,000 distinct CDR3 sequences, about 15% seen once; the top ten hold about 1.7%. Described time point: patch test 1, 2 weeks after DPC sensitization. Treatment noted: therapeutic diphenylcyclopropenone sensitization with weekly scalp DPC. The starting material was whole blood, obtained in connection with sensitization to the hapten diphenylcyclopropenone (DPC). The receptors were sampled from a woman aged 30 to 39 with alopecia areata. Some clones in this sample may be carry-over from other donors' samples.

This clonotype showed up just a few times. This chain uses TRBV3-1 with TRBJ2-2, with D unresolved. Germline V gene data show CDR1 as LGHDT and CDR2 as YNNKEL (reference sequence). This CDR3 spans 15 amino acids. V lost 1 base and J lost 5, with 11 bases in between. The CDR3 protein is CASSQVPGVTGELFF. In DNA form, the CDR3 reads TGTGCCAGCAGCCAAGTTCCAGGAGTTACCGGGGAGCTGTTTTTT.

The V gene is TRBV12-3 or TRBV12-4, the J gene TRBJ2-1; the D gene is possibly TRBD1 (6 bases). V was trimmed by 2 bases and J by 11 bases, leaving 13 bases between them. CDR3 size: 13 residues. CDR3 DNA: TGTGCCAGCAGTTTAAAGATCGGGACACAGCAGTTCTTC. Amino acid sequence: CASSLKIGTQQFF.

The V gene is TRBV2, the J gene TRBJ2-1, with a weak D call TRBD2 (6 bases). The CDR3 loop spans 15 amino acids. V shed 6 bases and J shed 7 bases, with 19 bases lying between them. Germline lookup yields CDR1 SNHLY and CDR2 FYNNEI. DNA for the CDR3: TGTGCCAGCAGGGACATAAGACTAGTAACGAATGAGCAGTTCTTC. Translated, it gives CASRDIRLVTNEQFF.

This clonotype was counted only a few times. This CDR3 is CASSQTGGFSYEQYF. The CDR3 region has the DNA TGTGCCAGCAGTCAGACAGGAGGCTTCTCCTACGAGCAGTACTTC. The V call is TRBV25-1, the J call TRBJ2-7; possible D gene TRBD1, 6 bases. The germline gives CDR1 MGHDK, CDR2 SYGVNS. The CDR3 contains 15 residues. V lost 5 bases and J 0 bases, leaving 14 bases between the germline ends.

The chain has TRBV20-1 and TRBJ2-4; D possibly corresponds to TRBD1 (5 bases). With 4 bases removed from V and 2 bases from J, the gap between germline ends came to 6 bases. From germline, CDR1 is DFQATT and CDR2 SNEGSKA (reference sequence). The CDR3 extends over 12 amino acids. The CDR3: CSATGTKNIQYF. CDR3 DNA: TGCAGTGCTACAGGGACCAAAAACATTCAGTACTTC.

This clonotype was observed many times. The CDR3 DNA is TGTGCCAGCAGCTCGGGACAGCATAATTCACCCCTCCACTTT. Its protein is CASSSGQHNSPLHF. This chain joins TRBV7-3 and TRBJ1-6, with 7 nucleotides matching TRBD1. CDR1 SGHTA and CDR2 FQGTGA come from the germline V gene. The CDR3 runs 14 residues. V shed 4 bases and J 5 bases; nucleotides not matched to a gene: 2.

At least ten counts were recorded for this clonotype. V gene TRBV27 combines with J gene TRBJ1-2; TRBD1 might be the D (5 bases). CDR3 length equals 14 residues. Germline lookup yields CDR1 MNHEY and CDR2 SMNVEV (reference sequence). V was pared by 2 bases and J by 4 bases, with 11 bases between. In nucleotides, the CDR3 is TGTGCCAGCAGTTTAGGGGGGTCTGGCTATGGCTACACCTTC. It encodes CASSLGGSGYGYTF.

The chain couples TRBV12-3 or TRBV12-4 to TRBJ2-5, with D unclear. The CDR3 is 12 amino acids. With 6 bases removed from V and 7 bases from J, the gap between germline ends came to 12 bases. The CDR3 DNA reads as TGTGCCAGCAGCACTCCAAAGGGGACCCAGTACTTC. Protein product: CASSTPKGTQYF.

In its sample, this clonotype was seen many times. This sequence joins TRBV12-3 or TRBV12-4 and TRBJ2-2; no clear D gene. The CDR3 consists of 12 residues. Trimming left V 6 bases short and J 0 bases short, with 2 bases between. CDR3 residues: CASSANTGELFF. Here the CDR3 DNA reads TGTGCCAGCAGCGCGAACACCGGGGAGCTGTTTTTT.

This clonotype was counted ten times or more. CDR3 sequence (DNA): TGTGCCAGCAGCCGTAACACCGGGGAGCTGTTTTTT. Residues: CASSRNTGELFF. The V gene is TRBV28, the J gene TRBJ2-2, with D unclear. V was cut by 6 bases and J by 2 bases, with 4 bases left in between. Germline CDR1 and CDR2: MDHEN and SYDVKM. The CDR3 is 12 residues long.

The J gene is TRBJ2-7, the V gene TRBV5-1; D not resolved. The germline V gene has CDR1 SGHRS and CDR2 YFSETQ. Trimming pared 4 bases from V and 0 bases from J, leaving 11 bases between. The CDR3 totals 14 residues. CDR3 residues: CASSLTTGSYEQYF. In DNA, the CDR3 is TGCGCCAGCAGCCTAACTACCGGCTCCTACGAGCAGTACTTC.

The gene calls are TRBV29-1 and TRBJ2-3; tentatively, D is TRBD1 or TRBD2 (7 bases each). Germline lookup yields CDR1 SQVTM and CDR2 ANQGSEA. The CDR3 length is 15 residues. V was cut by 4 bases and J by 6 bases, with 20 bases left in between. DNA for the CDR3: TGCAGCGTTGCTGGGGCAGGGGGGGGCCCCGATACGCAGTATTTT. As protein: CSVAGAGGGPDTQYF.

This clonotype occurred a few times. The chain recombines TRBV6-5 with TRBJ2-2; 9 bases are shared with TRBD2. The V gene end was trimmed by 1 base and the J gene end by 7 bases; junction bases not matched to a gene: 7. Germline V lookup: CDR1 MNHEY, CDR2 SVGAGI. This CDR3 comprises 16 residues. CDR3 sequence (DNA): TGTGCCAGCAGTTACTTGCTAGCGGGAAGGGGCGGGGAGCTGTTTTTT. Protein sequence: CASSYLLAGRGGELFF.

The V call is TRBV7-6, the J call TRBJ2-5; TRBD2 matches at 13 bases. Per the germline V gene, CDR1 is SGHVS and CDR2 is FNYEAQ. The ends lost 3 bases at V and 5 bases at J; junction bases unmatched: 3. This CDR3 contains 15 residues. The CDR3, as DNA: TGTGCCAGCAGCTTTGGACTAGCGGGAGCGGAGACCCAGTACTTC. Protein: CASSFGLAGAETQYF.

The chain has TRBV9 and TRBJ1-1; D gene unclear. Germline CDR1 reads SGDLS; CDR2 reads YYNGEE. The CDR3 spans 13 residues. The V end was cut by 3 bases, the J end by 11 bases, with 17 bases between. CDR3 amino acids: CASSATHDLRAFF. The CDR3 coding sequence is TGTGCCAGCAGCGCGACACATGATTTGAGGGCTTTCTTT.

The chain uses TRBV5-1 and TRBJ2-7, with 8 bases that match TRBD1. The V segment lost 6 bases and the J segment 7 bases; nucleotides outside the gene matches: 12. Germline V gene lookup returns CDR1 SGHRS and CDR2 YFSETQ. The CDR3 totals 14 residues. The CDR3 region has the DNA TGCGCCAGCAAGCAGCAGGGGGCGCGAGGAGAGCAGTACTTC. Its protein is CASKQQGARGEQYF.

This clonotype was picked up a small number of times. CDR3 DNA: TGTGCCAGCAGCCCGGCCCCAGGGGAAGCGAACACTGAAGCTTTCTTT. Translating it yields CASSPAPGEANTEAFF. The rearrangement uses TRBV28 and TRBJ1-1; tentative D call: TRBD1 (6 bases). The CDR3 runs 16 residues. Germline CDR1 MDHEN, CDR2 SYDVKM. Trimming took 6 bases from V and 1 from J, leaving 18 bases between them.

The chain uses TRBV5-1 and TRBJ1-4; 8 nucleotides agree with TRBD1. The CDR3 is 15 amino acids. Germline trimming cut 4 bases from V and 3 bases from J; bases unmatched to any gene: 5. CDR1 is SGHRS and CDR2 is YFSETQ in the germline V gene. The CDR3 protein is CASSTDRAPNEKLFF. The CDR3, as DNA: TGCGCCAGCAGCACGGACAGGGCGCCTAATGAAAAACTGTTTTTT. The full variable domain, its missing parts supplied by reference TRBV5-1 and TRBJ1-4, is KAGVTQTPRYLIKTRGQQVTLSCSPISGHRSVSWYQQTPGQGLQFLFEYFSETQRNKGNFPGRFSGRQFSNSRSEMNVSTLELGDSALYLCASSTDRAPNEKLFFGSGTQLSVL.

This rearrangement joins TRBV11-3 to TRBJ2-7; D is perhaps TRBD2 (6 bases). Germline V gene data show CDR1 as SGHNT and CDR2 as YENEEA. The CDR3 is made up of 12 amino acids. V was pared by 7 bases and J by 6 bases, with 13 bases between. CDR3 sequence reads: CASTIQGGEQYF. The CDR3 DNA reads TGTGCCAGCACCATTCAGGGAGGCGAGCAGTACTTC.

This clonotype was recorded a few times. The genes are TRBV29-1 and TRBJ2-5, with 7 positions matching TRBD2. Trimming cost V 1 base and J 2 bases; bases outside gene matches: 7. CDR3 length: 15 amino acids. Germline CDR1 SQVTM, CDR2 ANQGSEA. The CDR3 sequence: CSVEGASGKQETQYF. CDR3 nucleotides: TGCAGCGTTGAAGGAGCTAGCGGTAAACAAGAGACCCAGTACTTC. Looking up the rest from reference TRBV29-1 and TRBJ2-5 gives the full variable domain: SAVISQKPSRDICQRGTSLTIQCQVDSQVTMMFWYRQQPGQSLTLIATANQGSEATYESGFVIDKFPISRPNLTFSTLTVSNMSPEDSSIYLCSVEGASGKQETQYFGPGTRLLVL.

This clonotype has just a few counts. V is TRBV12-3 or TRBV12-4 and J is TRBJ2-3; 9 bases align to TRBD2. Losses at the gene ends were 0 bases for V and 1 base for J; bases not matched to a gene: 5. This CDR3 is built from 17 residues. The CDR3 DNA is TGTGCCAGCAGTTTAGCGCCAGCTAGCGGGGGCACAGATACGCAGTATTTT. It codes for CASSLAPASGGTDTQYF.

The CDR3 reads CASSGWRGDTQYF. For the CDR3, the DNA is TGTGCCAGCAGTGGGTGGAGGGGAGATACGCAGTATTTT. The chain uses TRBV6-1 and TRBJ2-3; D may be TRBD2 (6 bases). The ends were cut back, 4 bases at V and 5 bases at J, with 10 bases in the middle. CDR1 and CDR2 (germline): MNHNS, SASEGT. The CDR3 extends over 13 amino acids.

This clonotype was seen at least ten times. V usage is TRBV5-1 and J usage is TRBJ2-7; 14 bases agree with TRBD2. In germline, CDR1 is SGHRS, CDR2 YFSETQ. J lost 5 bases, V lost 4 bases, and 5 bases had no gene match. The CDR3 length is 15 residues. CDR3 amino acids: CASSPTGLAGDEQYF. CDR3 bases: TGCGCCAGCAGCCCGACGGGACTAGCGGGGGACGAGCAGTACTTC.

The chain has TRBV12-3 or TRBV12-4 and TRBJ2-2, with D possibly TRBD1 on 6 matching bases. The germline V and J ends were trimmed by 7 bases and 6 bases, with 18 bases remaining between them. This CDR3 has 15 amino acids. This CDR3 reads CASTLGQLKSGELFF. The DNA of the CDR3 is TGTGCCAGCACCCTAGGACAGCTGAAGTCCGGGGAGCTGTTTTTT.

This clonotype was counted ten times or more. CDR3 region: CASSTTGGSYNEQFF. In nucleotides, the CDR3 is TGTGCCAGCAGTACAACGGGGGGCTCCTACAATGAGCAGTTCTTC. The chain uses TRBV28 and TRBJ2-1; 7 bases line up with TRBD2. V lost 5 bases and J lost 0; bases outside the gene matches: 4. This CDR3 contains 15 residues. In germline, CDR1 is MDHEN, CDR2 SYDVKM.

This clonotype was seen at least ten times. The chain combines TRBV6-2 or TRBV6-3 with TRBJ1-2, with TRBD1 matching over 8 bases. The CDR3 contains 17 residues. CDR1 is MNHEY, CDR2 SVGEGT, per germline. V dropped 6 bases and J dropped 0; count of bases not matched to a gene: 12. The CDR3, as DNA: TGTGCCAGCAGAGACATCCTAACAGGGGGGCCTAACTATGGCTACACCTTC. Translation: CASRDILTGGPNYGYTF.

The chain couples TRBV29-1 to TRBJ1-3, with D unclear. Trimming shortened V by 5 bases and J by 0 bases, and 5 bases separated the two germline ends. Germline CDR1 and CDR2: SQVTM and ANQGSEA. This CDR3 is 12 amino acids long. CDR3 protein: CSVNPSGNTIYF. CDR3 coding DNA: TGCAGCGTTAACCCCTCTGGAAACACCATATATTTT.

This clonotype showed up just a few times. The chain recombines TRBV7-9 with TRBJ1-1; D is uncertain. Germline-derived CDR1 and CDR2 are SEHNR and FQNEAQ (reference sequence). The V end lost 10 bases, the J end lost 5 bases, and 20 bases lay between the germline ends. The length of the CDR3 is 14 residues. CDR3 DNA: TGTGCCACCACGGGCGGGTCAATGAGGACTGAAGCTTTCTTT. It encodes CATTGGSMRTEAFF.

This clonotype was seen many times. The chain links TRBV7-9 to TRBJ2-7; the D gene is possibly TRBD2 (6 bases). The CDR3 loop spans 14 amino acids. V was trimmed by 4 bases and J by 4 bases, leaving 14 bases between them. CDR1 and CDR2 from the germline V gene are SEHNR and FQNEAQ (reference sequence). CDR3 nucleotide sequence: TGTGCCAGCAGCTCCTCCGGGACTTCGTACGAGCAGTACTTC. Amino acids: CASSSSGTSYEQYF.